A single T cell receptor (beta chain) is shown here with its context. Primers for the PCR totalled 60 Vbeta and 13 Jbeta. TCRdb keeps only in-frame clones here, not all; method: immunoSEQ multiplex PCR. The sample has about 110,000 clones, more than 60% seen once. The data are from a study of cytomegalovirus exposure and HLA in healthy donors. CDR3 length: 15 residues. The ends were cut back, 7 bases at V and 7 bases at J, with 19 bases in the middle. Germline-derived CDR1 and CDR2 are MDHEN and SYDVKM. The gene calls are TRBV28 and TRBJ2-2; maybe TRBD2 (7 bases). The receptor's source is a woman in her 40s in good health and CMV-seropositive. Material for sequencing was PBMCs. The DNA for the CDR3 is TGTGCCAGCATTCAAGAGGGGGGGGCAAACGGGGAGCTGTTTTTT. This sequence encodes CASIQEGGANGELFF.